Below, 23 T cell receptor beta chains from the same sample are listed, as sequenced in a study of T cell responses to AZD1222 COVID-19 vaccine. The assay was immunoSEQ multiplex PCR, and TCRdb's table has in-frame clones only and misses some. The sample has 73,000 or so clones; about 91% are singletons. This specimen was peripheral blood, taken on day 0 of AZD1222 vaccination. Receptor source: an adult in good health.

The chain has TRBV6-2 or TRBV6-3 and TRBJ2-4, with D possibly TRBD2 on 6 matching bases. CDR3 size: 13 residues. Germline V CDR1 and CDR2: MNHEY, SVGEGT. V lost 0 bases to trimming and J lost 6 bases, with 6 bases between them. CDR3 amino acids: CASSYSSGNIQYF. CDR3 bases: TGTGCCAGCAGTTACTCTAGCGGAAACATTCAGTACTTC.

The chain couples TRBV6-4 to TRBJ1-5; D remains ambiguous. The germline V gene has CDR1 MRHNA and CDR2 SNTAGT. The V end lost 5 bases, the J end lost 0 bases, and 5 bases lay between the germline ends. The CDR3 covers 13 residues. The CDR3 loop reads CASSSGSNQPQHF. The CDR3 coding sequence is TGTGCCAGCAGTTCAGGTAGCAATCAGCCCCAGCATTTT.

The chain uses TRBV19 and TRBJ1-2; D gene ambiguous. Trimming removed 4 bases at V and 2 bases at J, with 11 bases between. The CDR3 spans 14 residues. Germline V gene sequence: CDR1 LNHDA, CDR2 SQIVND (reference sequence). DNA for the CDR3: TGTGCCAGTAGTAAGTCGGCGGAGAACTATGGCTACACCTTC. Protein product: CASSKSAENYGYTF. Variable domain in full (rest from reference TRBV19 and TRBJ1-2): DGGITQSPKYLFRKEGQNVTLSCEQNLNHDAMYWYRQDPGQGLRLIYYSQIVNDFQKGDIAEGYSVSREKKESFPLTVTSAQKNPTAFYLCASSKSAENYGYTFGSGTRLTVV.

The chain joins TRBV9 to TRBJ1-6; D not certain. The CDR3 is 16 residues long. Germline V lookup: CDR1 SGDLS, CDR2 YYNGEE. V was trimmed by 0 bases and J by 2 bases, leaving 9 bases between them. In DNA, the CDR3 is TGTGCCAGCAGCGTAGCCTCGGGGACCTATAATTCACCCCTCCACTTT. Its translation: CASSVASGTYNSPLHF.

This clone is a singleton in its sample. The chain couples TRBV13 to TRBJ2-7, with 7 bases aligning to TRBD2. This CDR3 spans 14 amino acids. Germline V lookup: CDR1 PRHDT, CDR2 FYEKMQ (reference sequence). With 1 base clipped from V and 2 bases from J, the junction kept 2 bases outside the gene matches. The CDR3 sequence: CASSLERDPYEQYF. DNA of the CDR3: TGTGCCAGCAGCTTAGAGCGGGACCCCTACGAGCAGTACTTC.

This rearrangement joins TRBV19 to TRBJ1-1; D possibly corresponds to TRBD1 (5 bases). Per germline, CDR1 LNHDA and CDR2 SQIVND (reference sequence). CDR3 size: 16 residues. The V end lost 6 bases, the J end lost 1 base, and 18 bases lay between the germline ends. CDR3 region: CASSDHAFGTNTEAFF. The DNA for the CDR3 is TGTGCCAGTAGCGATCACGCCTTCGGGACGAACACTGAAGCTTTCTTT.

The J gene is TRBJ2-7, the V gene TRBV24-1; perhaps D is TRBD1 or TRBD2 (5 bases each). Looked up from germline, CDR1 is KGHDR and CDR2 is SFDVKD. The CDR3 sequence is 15 residues long. V lost 4 bases and J lost 5, with 17 bases in between. In DNA form, the CDR3 reads TGTGCCACCAGTGACACCGGGACCAGCGTGGACGAGCAGTACTTC. Its translation is CATSDTGTSVDEQYF.

This rearrangement joins TRBV5-1 to TRBJ2-7, with 9 bases that match TRBD1. The junction had 15 bases not matched to a gene; V was cut back by 7 bases and J by 4 bases. From germline, CDR1 is SGHRS and CDR2 YFSETQ. This CDR3 comprises 16 residues. The CDR3 bases are TGCGCCAGCCGCACAAACCCGACAGGGGGAGAGTACGAGCAGTACTTC. Translating gives CASRTNPTGGEYEQYF. Using reference TRBV5-1 and TRBJ2-7 for the parts outside the CDR3, the full variable domain is KAGVTQTPRYLIKTRGQQVTLSCSPISGHRSVSWYQQTPGQGLQFLFEYFSETQRNKGNFPGRFSGRQFSNSRSEMNVSTLELGDSALYLCASRTNPTGGEYEQYFGPGTRLTVT.

The rearrangement joins TRBV5-3 to TRBJ1-2, with D unclear. TRBV5-3 is filed as an ORF, its function uncertain. The CDR3 length is 13 residues. Trimming pared 3 bases from V and 4 bases from J, leaving 10 bases between. The CDR3 is CARSYQRRYGYTF. CDR3 DNA sequence: TGTGCCAGAAGCTACCAAAGGCGCTATGGCTACACCTTC.

The V call is TRBV19, the J call TRBJ2-3, with 9 nucleotides matching TRBD1. Germline CDR1 is LNHDA and CDR2 is SQIVND (reference sequence). The CDR3 length is 15 residues. J gave up 2 bases and V 7 bases, and 7 bases lay outside the gene matches. The DNA for the CDR3 is TGTGCCAGTAAAAACAGGGGGCTCAACACAGATACGCAGTATTTT. Protein: CASKNRGLNTDTQYF.

J is TRBJ2-7 and V is TRBV6-1; no clear D gene. The germline V and J ends were trimmed by 3 bases and 3 bases, with 9 bases remaining between them. CDR3 length: 13 residues. The germline gives CDR1 MNHNS, CDR2 SASEGT. In DNA form, the CDR3 reads TGTGCCAGCAGTGAGGACGGTCGCTACGAGCAGTACTTC. Translated, it gives CASSEDGRYEQYF.

The CDR3 bases are TGTGCCAGCGGGACAGGGGGCGCCCAGGGCGGTTCCTACGAGCAGTACTTC. It translates to CASGTGGAQGGSYEQYF. The chain couples TRBV19 to TRBJ2-7, with 12 positions matching TRBD1. Germline-derived CDR1 and CDR2 are LNHDA and SQIVND (reference sequence). Trimming removed 9 bases from V and 1 base from J; junction bases left unmatched: 13. The CDR3 is 17 residues long. The whole variable domain, filled in from reference TRBV19 and TRBJ2-7, reads DGGITQSPKYLFRKEGQNVTLSCEQNLNHDAMYWYRQDPGQGLRLIYYSQIVNDFQKGDIAEGYSVSREKKESFPLTVTSAQKNPTAFYLCASGTGGAQGGSYEQYFGPGTRLTVT.

The genes are TRBV5-5 and TRBJ1-5; D unresolved. The V end was cut by 0 bases, the J end by 10 bases, with 14 bases between. This CDR3 contains 14 residues. Germline values: CDR1 SGHKS, CDR2 YYEKEE (reference sequence). The CDR3 nucleotides are TGTGCCAGCAGCTTGGCGGCGTTACCGGTTCCCCAGCATTTT. It encodes CASSLAALPVPQHF.

The genes are TRBV9 and TRBJ2-2; possible D gene TRBD2, 5 bases. The ends were cut back, 1 base at V and 3 bases at J, with 16 bases in the middle. The germline V gene has CDR1 SGDLS and CDR2 YYNGEE. The CDR3 runs to 17 residues. CDR3 residues: CASSVHPTRAHTGELFF. The CDR3 DNA is TGTGCCAGCAGCGTACACCCTACTAGGGCCCACACCGGGGAGCTGTTTTTT.

The sample holds one count of this clone. The chain links TRBV7-9 to TRBJ1-3, with D possibly matching TRBD1 (6 bases). Trimming took 6 bases from V and 0 from J, leaving 18 bases between them. The CDR3 is 17 amino acids. CDR1 is SEHNR, CDR2 FQNEAQ, per germline (reference sequence). The CDR3 nucleotides read TGTGCCAGCAGATACCTAAACAGGGAAGACTCTGGAAACACCATATATTTT. Translated, it gives CASRYLNREDSGNTIYF.

This chain joins TRBV5-6 and TRBJ1-2; the D gene is possibly TRBD1 (6 bases). The germline gives CDR1 SGHDT, CDR2 YYEEEE. The CDR3 runs to 14 residues. Trimming removed 2 bases at V and 6 bases at J, with 14 bases between. CDR3 residues: CASSFWGAGDGYTF. The DNA of the CDR3 is TGTGCCAGCAGCTTTTGGGGGGCCGGGGATGGCTACACCTTC.

The chain recombines TRBV28 with TRBJ1-6; maybe TRBD1 (5 bases). Trimming cost V 8 bases and J 7 bases, with 15 bases left between them. There are 14 residues in the CDR3. CDR1 and CDR2 from the germline V gene are MDHEN and SYDVKM. The chain's CDR3 is CASQGPGRNSPLHF. CDR3 DNA sequence: TGTGCCAGCCAGGGCCCCGGCAGGAATTCACCCCTCCACTTT.

The chain couples TRBV2 to TRBJ2-7; tentative D call: TRBD1 (5 bases). This CDR3 is built from 13 residues. CDR1 is SNHLY and CDR2 is FYNNEI in the germline V gene. The ends were cut back, 4 bases at V and 2 bases at J, with 9 bases in the middle. The CDR3 nucleotides are TGTGCCAGCAGTGGTGGACAACCCTACGAGCAGTACTTC. Amino acids: CASSGGQPYEQYF.

V gene TRBV10-3 combines with J gene TRBJ1-4; TRBD1 might be the D (5 bases). CDR1 is ENHRY, CDR2 SYGVKD, per germline. The V and J ends lost 0 bases and 5 bases respectively, with 7 bases between them. CDR3 size: 14 residues. CDR3 coding DNA: TGTGCCATCAGTGAGTCTGCAGGGAATGAAAAACTGTTTTTT. This encodes CAISESAGNEKLFF.

The chain carries TRBV9 and TRBJ1-2; 7 bases line up with TRBD1. The germline gives CDR1 SGDLS, CDR2 YYNGEE. This CDR3 is built from 15 residues. V lost 4 bases and J lost 4; bases outside the gene matches: 10. The CDR3 here is CASSPRTGPLYGYTF. The CDR3 region has the DNA TGTGCCAGCAGCCCGAGGACAGGCCCACTCTATGGCTACACCTTC.

The rearrangement uses TRBV30 and TRBJ1-5; D is unclear. V lost 1 base to trimming and J lost 7 bases, with 14 bases between them. Germline lookup yields CDR1 GTSNPN and CDR2 SVGIG (reference sequence). The CDR3 has 14 amino acids. CDR3 sequence: CAWSGGLGNQPQHF. The CDR3 coding sequence is TGTGCCTGGAGTGGAGGGTTGGGGAACCAGCCCCAGCATTTT.

The CDR3: CASSEGMFNEQFF. The CDR3 DNA reads as TGTGCCAGCAGTGAAGGAATGTTCAATGAGCAGTTCTTC. The genes are TRBV2 and TRBJ2-1; D ambiguous. The CDR3 sequence is 13 residues long. In germline, CDR1 is SNHLY, CDR2 FYNNEI. Trimming cost V 1 base and J 6 bases, with 7 bases left between them.

The gene calls are TRBV15 and TRBJ2-5; D is unresolved. This CDR3 region has 14 residues. The V and J ends lost 6 bases and 4 bases respectively, with 15 bases between them. Germline V gene data show CDR1 as LNHNV and CDR2 as YYDKDF (reference sequence). The CDR3 is CATRDGSVGETQYF. CDR3 nucleotide sequence: TGTGCCACCAGGGACGGGTCGGTAGGAGAGACCCAGTACTTC.